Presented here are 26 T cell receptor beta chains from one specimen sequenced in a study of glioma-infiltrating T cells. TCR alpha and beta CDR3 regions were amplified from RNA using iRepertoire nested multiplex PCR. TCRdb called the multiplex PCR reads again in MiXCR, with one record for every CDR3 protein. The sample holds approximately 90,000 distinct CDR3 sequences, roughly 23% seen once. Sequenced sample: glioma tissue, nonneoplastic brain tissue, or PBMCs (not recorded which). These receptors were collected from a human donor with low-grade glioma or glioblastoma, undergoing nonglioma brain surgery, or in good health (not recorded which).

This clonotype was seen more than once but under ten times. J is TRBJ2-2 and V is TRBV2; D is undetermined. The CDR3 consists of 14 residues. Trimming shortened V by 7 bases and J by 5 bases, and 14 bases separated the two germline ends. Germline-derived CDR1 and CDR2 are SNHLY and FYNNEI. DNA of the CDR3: TGTGCCAGCACCAACACCCGTGGGACCGGGGAGCTGTTTTTT. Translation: CASTNTRGTGELFF.

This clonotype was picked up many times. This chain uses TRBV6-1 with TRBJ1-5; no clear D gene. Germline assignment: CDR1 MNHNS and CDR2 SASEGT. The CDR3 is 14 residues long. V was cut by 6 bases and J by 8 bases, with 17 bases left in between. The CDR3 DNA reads TGTGCCAGCAGCCCCTGGGAGTTATGGGAGCCCCAGCATTTT. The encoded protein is CASSPWELWEPQHF.

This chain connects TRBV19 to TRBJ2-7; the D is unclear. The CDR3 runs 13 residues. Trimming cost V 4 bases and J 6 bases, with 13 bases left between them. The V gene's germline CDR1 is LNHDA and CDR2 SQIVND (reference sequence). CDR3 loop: CASSTPPWGEQYF. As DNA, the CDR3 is TGTGCCAGTAGTACCCCACCCTGGGGCGAGCAGTACTTC.

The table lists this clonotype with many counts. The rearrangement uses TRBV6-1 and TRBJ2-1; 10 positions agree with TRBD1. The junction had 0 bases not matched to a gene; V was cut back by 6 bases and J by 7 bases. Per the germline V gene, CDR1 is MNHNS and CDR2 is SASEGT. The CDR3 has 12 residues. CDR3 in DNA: TGTGCCAGCAGGGACAGGGGGAATGAGCAGTTCTTC. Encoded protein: CASRDRGNEQFF.

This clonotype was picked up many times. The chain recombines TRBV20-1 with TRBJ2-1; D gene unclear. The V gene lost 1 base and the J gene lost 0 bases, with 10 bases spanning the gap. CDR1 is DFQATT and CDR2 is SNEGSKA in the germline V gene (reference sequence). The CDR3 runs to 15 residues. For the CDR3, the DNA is TGCAGTGCTAGAGTGGGCGCCAGCTCCTACAATGAGCAGTTCTTC. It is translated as CSARVGASSYNEQFF.

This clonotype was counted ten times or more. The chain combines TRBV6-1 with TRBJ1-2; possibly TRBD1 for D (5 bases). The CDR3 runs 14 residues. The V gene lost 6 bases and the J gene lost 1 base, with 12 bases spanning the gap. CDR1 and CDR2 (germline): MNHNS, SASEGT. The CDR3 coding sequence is TGTGCCAGCAGCCCGCGCAGGGTTAACTATGGCTACACCTTC. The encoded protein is CASSPRRVNYGYTF.

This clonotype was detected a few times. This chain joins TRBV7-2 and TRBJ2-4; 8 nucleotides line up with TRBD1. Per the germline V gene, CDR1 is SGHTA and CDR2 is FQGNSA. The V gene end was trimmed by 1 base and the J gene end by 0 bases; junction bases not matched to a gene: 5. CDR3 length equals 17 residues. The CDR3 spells CASSLDRGSLAKNIQYF. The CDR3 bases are TGTGCCAGCAGCTTAGACAGGGGGTCCCTAGCCAAAAACATTCAGTACTTC.

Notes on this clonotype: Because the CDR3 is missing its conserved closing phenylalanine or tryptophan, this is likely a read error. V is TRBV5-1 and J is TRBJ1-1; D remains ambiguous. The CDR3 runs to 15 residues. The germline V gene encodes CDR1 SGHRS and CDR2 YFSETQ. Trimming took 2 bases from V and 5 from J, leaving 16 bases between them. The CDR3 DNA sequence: TGCGCCAGCAGCTTTCGAACATCCTCGAATACTGAAGCTTTCTCT. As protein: CASSFRTSSNTEAFS.

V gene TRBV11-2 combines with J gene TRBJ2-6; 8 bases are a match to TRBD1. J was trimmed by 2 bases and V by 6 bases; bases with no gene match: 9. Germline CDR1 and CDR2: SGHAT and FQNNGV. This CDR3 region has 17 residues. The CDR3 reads CASSLPTGGTGANVLTF. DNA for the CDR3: TGTGCCAGCAGTTTACCAACAGGGGGAACTGGGGCCAACGTCCTGACTTTC.

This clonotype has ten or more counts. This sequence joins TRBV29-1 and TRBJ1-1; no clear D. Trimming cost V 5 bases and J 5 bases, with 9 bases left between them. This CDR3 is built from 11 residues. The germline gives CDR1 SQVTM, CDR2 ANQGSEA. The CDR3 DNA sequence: TGCAGCGTTCAGGTTCCTACTGAAGCTTTCTTT. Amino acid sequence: CSVQVPTEAFF. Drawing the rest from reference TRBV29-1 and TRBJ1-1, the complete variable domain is SAVISQKPSRDICQRGTSLTIQCQVDSQVTMMFWYRQQPGQSLTLIATANQGSEATYESGFVIDKFPISRPNLTFSTLTVSNMSPEDSSIYLCSVQVPTEAFFGQGTRLTVV.

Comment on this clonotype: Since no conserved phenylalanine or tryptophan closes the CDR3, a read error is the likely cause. The CDR3 spells CASSATGQDYNEQFS. The CDR3 DNA sequence: TGTGCCAGCAGCGCAACAGGACAGGACTACAATGAGCAGTTCTCC. The chain uses TRBV4-2 and TRBJ2-1, with TRBD1 matching 7 bases. The CDR3 is made up of 15 amino acids. The junction had 7 bases not matched to a gene; V was cut back by 5 bases and J by 3 bases. CDR1 and CDR2 (germline): LGHNA, YNFKEQ.

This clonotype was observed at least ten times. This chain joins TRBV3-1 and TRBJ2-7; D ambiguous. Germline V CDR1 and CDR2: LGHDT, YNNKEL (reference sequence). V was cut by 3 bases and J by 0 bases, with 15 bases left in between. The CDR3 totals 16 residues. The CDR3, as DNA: TGTGCCAGCAGCCAGGTGACTCTGTCGAGCTCCTACGAGCAGTACTTC. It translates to CASSQVTLSSSYEQYF.

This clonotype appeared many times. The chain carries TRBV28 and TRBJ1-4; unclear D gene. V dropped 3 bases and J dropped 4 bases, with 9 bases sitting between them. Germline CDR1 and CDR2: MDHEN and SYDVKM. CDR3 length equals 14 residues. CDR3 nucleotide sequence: TGTGCCAGCAGTTTCGAGGGTTTTAATGAAAAACTGTTTTTT. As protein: CASSFEGFNEKLFF.

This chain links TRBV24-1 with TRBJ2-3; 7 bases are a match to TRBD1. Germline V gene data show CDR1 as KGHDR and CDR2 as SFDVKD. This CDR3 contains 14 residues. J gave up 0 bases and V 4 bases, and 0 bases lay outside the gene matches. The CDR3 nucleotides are TGTGCCACCAGTGAGGGACAGAGCACAGATACGCAGTATTTT. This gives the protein CATSEGQSTDTQYF.

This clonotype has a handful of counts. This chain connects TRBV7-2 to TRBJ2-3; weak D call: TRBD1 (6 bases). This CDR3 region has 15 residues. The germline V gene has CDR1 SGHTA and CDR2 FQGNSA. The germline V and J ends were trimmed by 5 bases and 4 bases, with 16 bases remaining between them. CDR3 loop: CASSPQGSLSDTQYF. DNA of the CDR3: TGTGCCAGCAGCCCACAGGGTAGTTTGTCAGATACGCAGTATTTT.

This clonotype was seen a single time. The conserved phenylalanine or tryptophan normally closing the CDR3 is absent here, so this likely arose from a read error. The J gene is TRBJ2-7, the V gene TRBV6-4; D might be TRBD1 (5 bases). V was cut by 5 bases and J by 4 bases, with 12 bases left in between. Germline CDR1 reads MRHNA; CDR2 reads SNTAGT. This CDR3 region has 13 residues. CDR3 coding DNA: TGTGCCAGCAGTTTAGTGACAGCTTACGAGCAGTACCTC. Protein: CASSLVTAYEQYL.

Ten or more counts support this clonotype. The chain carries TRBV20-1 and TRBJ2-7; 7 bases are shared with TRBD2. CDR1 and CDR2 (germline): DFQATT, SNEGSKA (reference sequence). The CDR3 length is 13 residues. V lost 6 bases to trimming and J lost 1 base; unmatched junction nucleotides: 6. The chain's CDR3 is CSARDYLSYEQYF. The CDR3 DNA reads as TGCAGTGCGAGGGACTACCTTTCCTACGAGCAGTACTTC.

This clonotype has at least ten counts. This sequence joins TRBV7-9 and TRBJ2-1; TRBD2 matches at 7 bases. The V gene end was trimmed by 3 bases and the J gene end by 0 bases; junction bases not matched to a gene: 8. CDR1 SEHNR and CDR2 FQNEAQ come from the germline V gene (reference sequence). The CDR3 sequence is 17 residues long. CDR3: CASSLIGGRGSYNEQFF. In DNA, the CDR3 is TGTGCCAGCAGCTTGATCGGCGGGAGAGGCTCCTACAATGAGCAGTTCTTC.

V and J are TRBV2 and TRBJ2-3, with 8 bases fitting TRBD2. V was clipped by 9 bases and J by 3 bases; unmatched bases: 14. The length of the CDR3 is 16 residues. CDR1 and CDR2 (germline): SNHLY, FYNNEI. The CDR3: CASSTGLGKGTDTQYF. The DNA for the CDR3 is TGTGCCAGTTCAACGGGACTAGGAAAAGGGACAGATACGCAGTATTTT.

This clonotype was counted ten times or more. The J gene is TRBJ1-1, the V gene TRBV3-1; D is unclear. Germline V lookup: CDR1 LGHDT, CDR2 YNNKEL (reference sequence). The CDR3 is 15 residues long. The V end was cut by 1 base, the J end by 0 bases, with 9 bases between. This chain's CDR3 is CASSQGAQVNTEAFF. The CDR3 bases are TGTGCCAGCAGCCAAGGAGCCCAGGTGAACACTGAAGCTTTCTTT.

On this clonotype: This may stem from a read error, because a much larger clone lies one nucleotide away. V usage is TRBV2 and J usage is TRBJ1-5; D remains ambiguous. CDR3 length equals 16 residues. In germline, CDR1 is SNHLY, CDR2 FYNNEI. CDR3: CARSEEVPTSNQPQHF. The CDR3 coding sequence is TGTGCCAGAAGTGAAGAGGTACCTACTAGCAATCAGCCCCAGCATTTT.

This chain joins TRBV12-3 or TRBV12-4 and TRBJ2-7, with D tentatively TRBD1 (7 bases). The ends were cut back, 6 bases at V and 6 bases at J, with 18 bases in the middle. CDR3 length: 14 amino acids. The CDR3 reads CASRSGGTPGEQYF. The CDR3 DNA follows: TGTGCCAGCAGATCAGGGGGGACCCCGGGCGAGCAGTACTTC.

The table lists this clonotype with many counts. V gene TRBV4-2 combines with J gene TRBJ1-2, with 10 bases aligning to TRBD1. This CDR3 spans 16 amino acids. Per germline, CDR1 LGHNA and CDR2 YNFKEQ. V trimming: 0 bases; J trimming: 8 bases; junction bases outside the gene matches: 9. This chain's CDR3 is CASSQDLGQGVLGYTF. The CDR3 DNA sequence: TGTGCCAGCAGCCAAGATCTCGGACAGGGGGTATTAGGCTACACCTTC.

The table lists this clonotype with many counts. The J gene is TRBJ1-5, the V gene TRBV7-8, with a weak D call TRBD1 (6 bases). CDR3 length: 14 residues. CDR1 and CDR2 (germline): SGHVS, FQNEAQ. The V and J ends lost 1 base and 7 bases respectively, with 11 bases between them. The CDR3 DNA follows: TGTGCCAGCAGCTTAGTCGGGGGCAGGCAGCCCCAGCATTTT. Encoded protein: CASSLVGGRQPQHF.

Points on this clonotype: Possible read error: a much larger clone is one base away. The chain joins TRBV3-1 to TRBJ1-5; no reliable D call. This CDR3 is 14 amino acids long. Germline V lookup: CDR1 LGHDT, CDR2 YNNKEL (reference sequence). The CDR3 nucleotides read TGTGCCAGCAGACAAGGGCAGGGCAATCAGCCCCAGCATTTT. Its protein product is CASRQGQGNQPQHF.

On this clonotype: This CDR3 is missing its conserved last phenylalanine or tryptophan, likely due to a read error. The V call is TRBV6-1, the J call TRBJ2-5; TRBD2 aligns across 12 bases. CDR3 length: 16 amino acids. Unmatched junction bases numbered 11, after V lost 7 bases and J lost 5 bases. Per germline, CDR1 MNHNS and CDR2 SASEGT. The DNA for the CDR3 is TGTGCCAGCAACTTACGAGCTAGCGGGAGGGGTGAGACCCAGTACCTC. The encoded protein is CASNLRASGRGETQYL.